These T cell receptor beta chains were read from a single sample in a study of response to subunit inactivated influenza vaccine. TCRdb re-called the RT-PCR reads through MiXCR, storing one row per CDR3 protein. The top ten hold 1.9% of the sample, which has about half a million distinct CDR3 sequences, about 25% seen once. Material: CD4+ T cells sorted from PBMCs, obtained more than 4 days after vaccination. All receptors come from a man aged 45-65 years who received an inactivated influenza vaccine. CDR3s include the opening cysteine and the closing phenylalanine or tryptophan. The order of the fields is J gene, clone size, V gene, CDR3 length, CDR3 protein. A clone size is listed for some rows: how often the clone was seen (once, few, many), or a class if it is expanded.

>TRBJ2-1|few|TRBV5-6|16
CASSLVLADYYNEQFF
>TRBJ2-7|.|TRBV18|15
CASSPAAGQVYEQYF
>TRBJ1-1|few|TRBV6-1|14
CASSTWGLNTEAFF
>TRBJ2-5|.|TRBV4-3|15
CASSQDPFSHKTQYF
>TRBJ2-2|.|TRBV20-1|16
CSARDRWGHTPGELFF
>TRBJ2-7|few|TRBV25-1|15
CASSYGTAPAYEQYF
>TRBJ2-7|.|TRBV28|16
CASSTILWGLSYEQYF
>TRBJ2-5|.|TRBV6-5|15
CASGDSDRRQETQYF
>TRBJ2-4|.|TRBV12-3/TRBV12-4|15
CASSLAQVAKNIQYF
>TRBJ2-7|many|TRBV29-1|11
CSVRTSYEQYF
>TRBJ2-7|few|TRBV7-2|14
CASSWTSGAYEQYF
>TRBJ1-1|.|TRBV4-2|12
CASSQERVGAFF
>TRBJ2-1|few|TRBV20-1|14
CSARALASYNEQFF
>TRBJ2-2|many|TRBV12-3/TRBV12-4|14
CASRLGQHTGELFF
>TRBJ2-7|few|TRBV20-1|10
CSAKPYEQYF
>TRBJ2-6|few|TRBV20-1|15
CSARLQRSGANVLTF
>TRBJ2-4|.|TRBV11-2|21
CASSTGTSGGVWSVAKNIQYF
>TRBJ2-7|.|TRBV15|13
CATSTGRAYEQYF
>TRBJ2-7|.|TRBV5-6|14
CASRSDRGRNEQYF
>TRBJ1-5|few|TRBV12-3/TRBV12-4|14
CASSYTGLRQPQHF
>TRBJ2-3|.|TRBV12-3/TRBV12-4|12
CATSRMTDTQYF
>TRBJ1-6|once|TRBV6-1|16
CASTNAPGVWNSPLHF
>TRBJ2-5|few|TRBV11-2|16
CASRKIAGGSPGTQYF
>TRBJ2-7|few|TRBV12-3/TRBV12-4|11
CASSQESRQYF
>TRBJ2-1|.|TRBV4-1|15
CASSQGHSSYNEQFF
>TRBJ1-4|few|TRBV7-2|14
CASSLASWGEKLFF
>TRBJ2-3|few|TRBV7-2|16
CASSSPGLLDTDTQYF
>TRBJ2-7|.|TRBV18|13
CASSPSKSYEQYF
>TRBJ2-3|.|TRBV20-1|15
CSAIIPAGGTDTQYF
>TRBJ2-7|few|TRBV5-5|17
CASSLDPTGLKGYEQYF
>TRBJ1-2|few|TRBV4-3|15
CASSQGRVTGYGYTF
>TRBJ2-1|.|TRBV20-1|16
CSARSSGRASYNEQFF
>TRBJ1-2|few|TRBV3-1|13
CASSQRAPAGYTF
>TRBJ2-7|.|TRBV24-1|14
CATSDPRFSYEQYF
>TRBJ2-7|few|TRBV7-9|13
CASGPGRAYEQYF
>TRBJ2-5|few|TRBV28|16
CASSLGGTPVLKTQYF
>TRBJ2-1|.|TRBV13|16
CASSLRTSGGRGEQFF
>TRBJ2-5|.|TRBV14|16
CASSQGRGAGQETQYF
>TRBJ2-1|few|TRBV14|12
CASSRTRLEQFF
>TRBJ1-6|few|TRBV7-2|16
CASSPRGGRGRSPLHF
>TRBJ2-1|.|TRBV11-2|16
CASSSFGRGSYNEQFF
>TRBJ1-1|few|TRBV5-1|12
CASSLTRVEAFF
>TRBJ2-1|.|TRBV5-5|15
CASSLNTGVSDEQFF
>TRBJ2-2|.|TRBV12-3/TRBV12-4|16
CASSSELAANTGELFF
>TRBJ2-5|.|TRBV29-1|14
CSVGTPGGRETQYF
>TRBJ1-1|.|TRBV6-1|13
CASQRTQNTEAFF
>TRBJ1-5|few|TRBV6-2/TRBV6-3|15
CASRTTGTGSQPQHF
>TRBJ2-2|few|TRBV5-1|17
CASSFVQGARSTGELFF
>TRBJ2-1|few|TRBV28|20
CASSYKTRLAGGLSYNEQFF
>TRBJ2-2|.|TRBV27|16
CASSHLLTGNTGELFF
>TRBJ2-3|.|TRBV28|16
CASSFVSGRITDTQYF
>TRBJ1-5|few|TRBV6-1|14
CASSPRGTHQPQHF
>TRBJ2-1|.|TRBV7-6|15
CASSSGTSRINEQFF
>TRBJ2-2|.|TRBV2|15
CASRPGTSGAGELFF